This entry describes one T cell receptor beta chain. Its target is unknown. This record belongs to a study of shared clonotypes between healthy human individuals. Study outcomes and limitations: Among non-shared clonotypes, generation probabilities were lower than among those shared by all four donors.

The table came from immunoSEQ multiplex PCR; TCRdb's copy has only in-frame clones and leaves some out. The table has 2 million to 2.5 million clones, less than 95% seen once. This CDR3 comprises 18 residues. Looked up from germline, CDR1 is MDHEN and CDR2 is SYDVKM. V lost 0 bases and J lost 3; bases outside the gene matches: 3. The TCR was taken from a man aged 18 to 30 in good health. Some clones in this sample may be carry-over from other donors' samples. The gene calls are TRBV28 and TRBJ2-3, with 16 nucleotides matching TRBD2. The specimen sequenced was naive CD4+ T cells from PBMCs. Specified subset: CD45RA+ positively selected. CDR3 nucleotides: TGTGCCAGCAGTTTATGGGGACTAGCGGGAGGGGAGACAGATACGCAGTATTTT. It codes for CASSLWGLAGGETDTQYF.